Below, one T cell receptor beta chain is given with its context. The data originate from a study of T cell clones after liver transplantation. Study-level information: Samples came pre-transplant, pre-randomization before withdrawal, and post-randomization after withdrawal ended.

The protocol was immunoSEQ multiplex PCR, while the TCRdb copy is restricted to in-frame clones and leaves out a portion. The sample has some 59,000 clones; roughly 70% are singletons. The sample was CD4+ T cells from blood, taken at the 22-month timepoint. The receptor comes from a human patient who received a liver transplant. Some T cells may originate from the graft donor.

CDR3 amino acids: CASSLTQQGGSEKLFF. For the CDR3, the DNA is TGTGCCAGCAGCTTAACACAACAGGGGGGAAGTGAAAAACTGTTTTTT. The genes are TRBV11-2 and TRBJ1-4; TRBD1 aligns across 8 bases. The junction had 9 bases not matched to a gene; V was cut back by 2 bases and J by 7 bases. Germline V gives CDR1 SGHAT, CDR2 FQNNGV. This CDR3 comprises 16 residues.